These T cell receptor beta chains were read from a single sample in a study of shared clonotypes between healthy human individuals. Using immunoSEQ multiplex PCR, the repertoire was profiled, and TCRdb retains in-frame clones only, with some absent. This table has nearly 1,000,000 clones, over 60% appearing once. Sequenced material: memory CD4+ T cells sorted from blood. The receptors originated from a man aged 18 to 35 in good health. Both conserved end residues are part of each CDR3. The D gene is left open where the match is weak. Clone size is given for some rows only: seen once, a few or many times, or a class if the clone is expanded.

v_gene	j_gene	d_gene	abundance	CDR3aa	CDR3nt
TRBV13	TRBJ2-3	TRBD2	-	CASSLGVRTSGTDTQYF	TGTGCCAGCAGCTTAGGGGTCCGGACTAGCGGCACAGATACGCAGTATTTT
TRBV6-5	TRBJ1-2	-	-	CASSPFGGGERGYTF	TGTGCCAGCAGTCCTTTCGGGGGGGGCGAACGTGGCTACACCTTC
TRBV25-1	TRBJ2-2	TRBD2	-	CASSRGGNTGELFF	TGTGCCAGCAGCCGCGGGGGAAACACCGGGGAGCTGTTTTTT
TRBV14	TRBJ2-4	TRBD2	-	CASSQRSQREGKNIQYF	TGTGCCAGCAGCCAACGGTCTCAGCGGGAGGGGAAAAACATTCAGTACTTC
TRBV6-5	TRBJ1-2	-	-	CASSTGPNAYTF	TGTGCCAGTTCGACAGGACCGAACGCCTACACCTTC
TRBV7-9	TRBJ1-2	-	-	CASSPLWGPNGYTF	TGTGCCAGCAGCCCCCTGTGGGGTCCCAATGGCTACACCTTC
TRBV19	TRBJ1-5	-	-	CASSLSGANNQPQHF	TGTGCCAGTAGCCTATCCGGGGCCAACAATCAGCCCCAGCATTTT
TRBV5-4	TRBJ2-2	-	once	CASSSGQNTGELFF	TGTGCCAGCAGCTCGGGACAGAACACCGGGGAGCTGTTTTTT
TRBV19	TRBJ2-3	TRBD1	-	CASRQGTLETQYF	TGTGCCAGTCGACAGGGGACATTGGAAACGCAGTATTTT
TRBV2	TRBJ2-7	-	-	CASRKEHDSLFEQYF	TGTGCCAGCAGGAAGGAACATGATTCCCTGTTCGAGCAGTACTTC
TRBV6-1	TRBJ2-2	-	-	CASSGRGSLMNTGELFF	TGTGCCAGCAGTGGCCGGGGGAGTTTGATGAACACCGGGGAGCTGTTTTTT
TRBV27	TRBJ1-1	-	-	CASSRDGRYEAFF	TGTGCCAGCAGTAGGGACGGCCGATATGAAGCTTTCTTT
TRBV10-3	TRBJ2-7	-	-	CAISESGGPSYEQYF	TGTGCCATCAGTGAGTCTGGGGGACCTTCATACGAGCAGTACTTC
TRBV5-6	TRBJ2-5	-	-	CASSSGGVVEETQYF	TGTGCCAGCAGCTCCGGGGGAGTCGTTGAGGAGACCCAGTACTTC
TRBV28	TRBJ1-5	-	once	CASSPTGSNQPQHF	TGTGCCAGCAGCCCTACCGGAAGCAATCAGCCCCAGCATTTT
TRBV25-1	TRBJ2-5	-	-	CASRASGRGRETQYF	TGTGCCAGCAGGGCCAGCGGCCGGGGAAGGGAGACCCAGTACTTC
TRBV6-1	TRBJ1-2	-	-	CASRVDGYTF	TGTGCCAGCAGGGTGGATGGCTACACCTTC
TRBV19	TRBJ1-1	TRBD1	-	CASSIGAGGGGTEAFF	TGTGCCAGTAGTATAGGGGCAGGGGGCGGAGGCACTGAAGCTTTCTTT
TRBV28	TRBJ1-4	TRBD1	-	CASSFARGQTSTNEKLFF	TGTGCCAGCAGCTTTGCGAGGGGACAGACAAGCACTAATGAAAAACTGTTTTTT
TRBV27	TRBJ1-1	-	-	CASSRKDGVRNTEAFF	TGTGCCAGCAGTCGTAAGGATGGGGTGAGAAACACTGAAGCTTTCTTT
TRBV4-1	TRBJ2-1	-	-	CASSPIVPSYNEQFF	TGCGCCAGCAGCCCAATCGTCCCTTCCTACAATGAGCAGTTCTTC
TRBV7-9	TRBJ2-7	TRBD1	-	CASSALDRGEQYF	TGTGCCAGCAGCGCCCTAGACAGGGGCGAGCAGTACTTC
TRBV6-5	TRBJ1-2	-	-	CASSYWTDANYGYTF	TGTGCCAGCAGTTACTGGACAGATGCTAACTATGGCTACACCTTC
TRBV19	TRBJ1-2	TRBD1	once	CASRTGGSGYTF	TGTGCCAGTCGGACAGGGGGAAGTGGCTACACCTTC
TRBV5-1	TRBJ1-4	-	-	CASSIRGFDEKLFF	TGCGCCAGCAGCATCAGGGGCTTCGATGAAAAACTGTTTTTT
TRBV5-1	TRBJ2-2	-	-	CASSTQLPDTGELFF	TGCGCCAGCAGCACCCAGCTCCCCGACACCGGGGAGCTGTTTTTT
TRBV6-5	TRBJ2-7	-	-	CASIHLGGAGEQYF	TGTGCCAGCATCCACCTGGGGGGGGCCGGCGAGCAGTACTTC
TRBV2	TRBJ1-2	-	-	CASRGPWADYGYTF	TGTGCCAGCAGGGGGCCCTGGGCAGACTATGGCTACACCTTC
TRBV7-2	TRBJ1-2	TRBD1	-	CASSPKGTGDGYTF	TGTGCCAGCAGCCCAAAGGGGACAGGGGATGGCTACACCTTC
TRBV14	TRBJ2-5	TRBD1	-	CASSQITGGRETQYF	TGTGCCAGCAGCCAAATTACAGGGGGAAGAGAGACCCAGTACTTC
TRBV7-9	TRBJ2-1	TRBD2	-	CASSRMTGGSSYNEQFF	TGTGCCAGCAGCCGCATGACCGGGGGGAGCTCCTACAATGAGCAGTTCTTC
TRBV5-1	TRBJ2-1	-	-	CASSFNDYSYNEQFF	TGCGCCAGCAGCTTCAACGACTACTCCTACAATGAGCAGTTCTTC
TRBV5-1	TRBJ1-2	-	few	CASSLNGDNYGYTF	TGCGCCAGCAGCTTGAACGGCGATAACTATGGCTACACCTTC
TRBV10-3	TRBJ2-7	-	-	CAISGQSYEQYF	TGTGCCATCAGCGGACAGTCCTACGAGCAGTACTTC
TRBV30	TRBJ2-3	-	-	CAWNRDRWQYF	TGTGCCTGGAATCGAGACCGTTGGCAGTATTTT